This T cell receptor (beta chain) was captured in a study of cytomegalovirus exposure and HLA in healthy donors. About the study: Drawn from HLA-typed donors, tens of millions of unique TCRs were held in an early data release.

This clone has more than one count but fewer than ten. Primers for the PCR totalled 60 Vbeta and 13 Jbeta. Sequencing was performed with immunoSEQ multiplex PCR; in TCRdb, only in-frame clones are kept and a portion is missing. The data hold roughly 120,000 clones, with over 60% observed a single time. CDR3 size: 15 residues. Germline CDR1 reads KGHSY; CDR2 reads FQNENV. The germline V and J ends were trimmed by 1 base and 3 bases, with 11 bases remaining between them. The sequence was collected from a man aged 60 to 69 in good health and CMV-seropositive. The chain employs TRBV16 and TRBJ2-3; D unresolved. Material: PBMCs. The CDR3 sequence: CASSQFYLPTDTQYF. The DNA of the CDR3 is TGTGCCAGCAGCCAATTCTACCTGCCGACAGATACGCAGTATTTT.